A selection of T cell receptor beta chains follows, all from one sample in a study of blood T cell repertoires in COVID-19. TCRdb's copy holds only in-frame clones and misses some; the assay was immunoSEQ multiplex PCR. The profile shows roughly 26,000 clones, 80% to 95% of them singletons. The sample taken for sequencing was peripheral blood. The receptor set was obtained from a human donor in a cohort sampled during active COVID-19. The CDR3 runs from the conserved cysteine through the conserved F or W. Fields, in order: J gene, D gene, V gene, clone size, CDR3 DNA, CDR3 protein. A D gene is named only where the DNA matches it firmly. The size of a clone is reported for some rows only, either as once, few or many, or as a class for expanded clones.

TRBJ2-5,TRBD1,TRBV10-3,once,TGTGCCATCACCCCAAGCCAGGGGGCGGGGGAGACCCAGTACTTC,CAITPSQGAGETQYF
TRBJ1-2,-,TRBV5-1,-,TGCGCCAGCAGCTTGGGGCCCACTACCCTGGAGGGCTACACCTTC,CASSLGPTTLEGYTF
TRBJ2-7,-,TRBV5-1,-,TGCGCCAGCAGCGGCGCGGGACCCCCTTCGGAGCAGTACTTC,CASSGAGPPSEQYF
TRBJ1-5,-,TRBV6-5,-,TGTGCCAGCAGTCAGGGCAGCAATCAGCCCCAGCATTTT,CASSQGSNQPQHF
TRBJ1-1,-,TRBV13,-,TGTGCCAGCAGCTTAGGCGTTATGTTGAGGAGGGAAGCTTTCTTT,CASSLGVMLRREAFF
TRBJ2-2,TRBD1,TRBV25-1,-,TGTGCCAGCGGAAGTGCCCTAGGACAGGGGGTTCCCGGGGAGCTGTTTTTT,CASGSALGQGVPGELFF
TRBJ2-7,-,TRBV4-2,-,TGTGCCAGCAGCCAAGATTTCGGCGGTCACCGAAACTACGAGCAGTACTTC,CASSQDFGGHRNYEQYF
TRBJ2-6,-,TRBV3-1/TRBV3-2,few,TGTGCCAGCAGCCAAATCCGGGTCCCCACTGGGGCCAACGTCCTGACTTTC,CASSQIRVPTGANVLTF
TRBJ1-4,TRBD1,TRBV10-1,-,TGCGCCAGCGGAGGGGGCGATGAAAAACTGTTTTTT,CASGGGDEKLFF
TRBJ1-5,-,TRBV5-6,once,TGTGCCAGCAGCTTGGGACAGAGTAGCAATCAGCCCCAGCATTTT,CASSLGQSSNQPQHF
TRBJ2-7,-,TRBV5-4,few,TGTGCCAGCAGCCGGGGGGCGGGGCAGGGGAACGAGCAGTACTTC,CASSRGAGQGNEQYF
TRBJ1-1,-,TRBV29-1,-,TGCAGCGTTGGTGGGCAGGGGAACACTGAAGCTTTCTTT,CSVGGQGNTEAFF
TRBJ1-2,TRBD1,TRBV4-2,-,TGTGCCAGCAGCCAACCAGGGGGCAGTTATGGCTACACCTTC,CASSQPGGSYGYTF
TRBJ2-1,TRBD2,TRBV7-8,-,TGTGCCAGCAGCTGGCCTAGCGGGGGGGGTGAGCAGTTCTTC,CASSWPSGGGEQFF
TRBJ2-3,TRBD1,TRBV28,-,TGTGCCAGCAACGAAGCCTCCGGGACAGGGTGGGGGGATACGCAGTATTTT,CASNEASGTGWGDTQYF
TRBJ1-4,-,TRBV27,-,TGTGCCAGCAGGGACTCTGGGGGCGCGGCTAATGAAAAACTGTTTTTT,CASRDSGGAANEKLFF
TRBJ2-7,TRBD1,TRBV6-1,-,TGTGCCAGCAGTGAAGGGACAGGGCTGGTGCTCTACGAGCAGTACTTC,CASSEGTGLVLYEQYF
TRBJ2-3,TRBD2,TRBV19,-,TGTGCCAGTAGTATCGGATGGCGGGGGAGCACAGATACGCAGTATTTT,CASSIGWRGSTDTQYF
TRBJ2-5,-,TRBV5-5,-,TGTGCCAGCAGCTTGCTTGTGGGGTGGGGCCGCCAAGAGACCCAGTACTTC,CASSLLVGWGRQETQYF
TRBJ2-7,-,TRBV21-1,-,TGTGCCAGCAGCAAGGGGGAGGGACGCATCGAGCAGTACTTC,CASSKGEGRIEQYF
TRBJ2-5,TRBD2,TRBV19,-,TGTGCCAGTAGTCATACTAGCGGGGGTTCCTCCCGGGAGACCCAGTACTTC,CASSHTSGGSSRETQYF
TRBJ1-4,-,TRBV9,-,TGTGCCAGCAGCGTGGAACCAGGGCCCGAAAAACTGTTTTTT,CASSVEPGPEKLFF
TRBJ2-3,TRBD2,TRBV7-9,-,TGTGCCAGCAGCATAGGGACTAGCGGGGCCACAGATACGCAGTATTTT,CASSIGTSGATDTQYF
TRBJ2-5,TRBD2,TRBV2,-,TGTGCCAGCAGTGCGTACCCGGGACTAGCGGAGACCCAGTACTTC,CASSAYPGLAETQYF
TRBJ1-1,-,TRBV5-1,-,TGCGCCAGCAGCGAGGTCCGCGTGGGTAACACTGAAGCTTTCTTT,CASSEVRVGNTEAFF
TRBJ2-3,-,TRBV6-1,-,TGTGCCAGCAGTGAATTGGGCCTCACAGATACGCAGTATTTT,CASSELGLTDTQYF
TRBJ1-6,TRBD1,TRBV7-3,-,TGTGCCAGCAGCCTCACAGGGGGCCTAGACAATTCACCCCTCCACTTT,CASSLTGGLDNSPLHF
TRBJ2-2,TRBD1,TRBV19,-,TGTGCCAGTAGTATAGACTGGGGGACAGGGGGCTTTACCGGGGAGCTGTTTTTT,CASSIDWGTGGFTGELFF
TRBJ2-4,TRBD2,TRBV11-2,once,TGTGCCAGCAGCTTAGCTCGCGGGGGGGCCCCAGCCAAAAACATTCAGTACTTC,CASSLARGGAPAKNIQYF
TRBJ2-2,-,TRBV5-1,-,TGCGCCAGCAGCCGAACAGGATCAAACACCGGGGAGCTGTTTTTT,CASSRTGSNTGELFF
TRBJ1-6,TRBD1,TRBV2,-,TGTGCCAGCAGTGGGGGGTGGGACAGAAGAGATTCACCCCTCCACTTT,CASSGGWDRRDSPLHF
TRBJ2-4,TRBD2,TRBV7-9,-,TGTGCCAGCAGCTTGGACGGGAGCGGGGTTCGGGCCAAAAACATTCAGTACTTC,CASSLDGSGVRAKNIQYF
TRBJ2-2,TRBD1,TRBV7-6,-,TGTGCCAGCAGCAAGGGGACAGGGGACGCCGGGGAGCTGTTTTTT,CASSKGTGDAGELFF
TRBJ2-3,TRBD2,TRBV2,-,TGTGCCAGCAGTGAACAGCTCCAGCGGGGGTTGACAGATACGCAGTATTTT,CASSEQLQRGLTDTQYF
TRBJ1-6,-,TRBV4-2,-,TGTGCCAGCAGCCAAGAATGGGGCAGTACATATTCACCCCTCCACTTT,CASSQEWGSTYSPLHF
TRBJ1-2,TRBD1,TRBV19,-,TGTGCCAGTAGTATAGGCACGGGACAGGGTTATGGCTACACCTTC,CASSIGTGQGYGYTF
TRBJ1-5,-,TRBV19,-,TGTGCCAGTAGTATCGTGGCTCAGCCCCAGCATTTT,CASSIVAQPQHF
TRBJ1-2,-,TRBV6-1,-,TGTGCCAGCAGTGAAGCATGGACAGTTTATGGCTACACCTTC,CASSEAWTVYGYTF
TRBJ1-1,-,TRBV4-1,-,TGCGCCAGCAGCCAAGATCCGGGGGGCAGTCACACTGAAGCTTTCTTT,CASSQDPGGSHTEAFF
TRBJ1-5,TRBD1,TRBV5-4,few,TGTGCCAGCAGCAGGGACAGGGATAGTGCTCAGCCCCAGCATTTT,CASSRDRDSAQPQHF
TRBJ2-4,TRBD1,TRBV27,-,TGTGCCAGCAGTCCCCCTCCCGGGACAGGGACCAGGCCCCCCAAAAACATTCAGTACTTC,CASSPPPGTGTRPPKNIQYF
TRBJ1-2,TRBD1,TRBV13,-,TGTGCCAGCAGGAATACCGGGACAGGGCCTAACTATGGCTACACCTTC,CASRNTGTGPNYGYTF
TRBJ1-4,TRBD1,TRBV6-5,-,TGTGCCAGCAGAGGCGGGACAGGGGACGAAAAACTGTTTTTT,CASRGGTGDEKLFF
TRBJ1-3,TRBD1,TRBV18,-,TGTGCCAGCTCACTACAGGGGGTTTCTGGAAACACCATATATTTT,CASSLQGVSGNTIYF
TRBJ2-4,-,TRBV6-1,-,TGTGCCAGCAGTGAAAATGGGACTCCTTTAGCCAAAAACATTCAGTACTTC,CASSENGTPLAKNIQYF
TRBJ2-5,TRBD1,TRBV24-1,-,TGTGCCACCAGTGACCTGGGACAGGGTGGCGAGACCCAGTACTTC,CATSDLGQGGETQYF
TRBJ1-4,-,TRBV9,-,TGTGCCAGCAGCGTTTCTCACGGTGAAGAAAAACTGTTTTTT,CASSVSHGEEKLFF
TRBJ2-5,TRBD1,TRBV5-1,-,TGCGCCAGCGGGGTTCCGGGACAGCCTGAGACCCAGTACTTC,CASGVPGQPETQYF
TRBJ2-5,TRBD1,TRBV2,-,TGTGCCAGCAAAAAGACAGGGTTTAGGGAGACCCAGTACTTC,CASKKTGFRETQYF
TRBJ1-5,-,TRBV5-1,-,TGCGCCAGCAGCCCCGGTGGAGGGGTTCAGCCCCAGCATTTT,CASSPGGGVQPQHF